This TCR beta chain was identified in a study of CD8+ T cells in alopecia areata. Study in general: Treated patients were given oral tofacitinib, which was dosed at 5 to 10 mg twice daily.

Study-level points and caveats: Among the top 100, expanded CD8+ clones, as well as scalp clonality, were significantly decreased by tofacitinib. For baseline CD8+ expansion, any link to response stays uncertain with one nonresponder. Affected lesional scalp, above all in alopecia totalis/universalis, was more clonal than normal scalp.

Following extraction, RNA underwent reverse transcription to cDNA, which served as the sequencing template. Only in-frame clones appear in the TCRdb table, and some are missing; sequencing was by immunoSEQ multiplex PCR. The sample consists of 180,000 or so clones, approximately 53% of them appearing once. On this clone itself: Its antigen is still unknown.

Noted treatment: oral pan-JAK inhibitor, 5-10 mg twice daily. Germline CDR1 LNHDA, CDR2 SQIVND (reference sequence). CDR3 length: 14 residues. V was cut by 3 bases and J by 0 bases, with 5 bases left in between. The clonotype comes from a human donor with alopecia areata. The sequencing here drew on CD8+ T cells sorted from blood, taken at week 24, from a patient treated with tofacitinib. The rearrangement uses TRBV19 and TRBJ2-2; D gene uncertain. The CDR3 nucleotides are TGTGCCAGTAGTATTTGGGCGAACACCGGGGAGCTGTTTTTT. Translated: CASSIWANTGELFF.